In its sample, the clone carrying this T cell receptor (beta chain) was seen a few times. The Seattle patients joined while their infection was active and were tracked longitudinally afterward. Original analysis: For nucleated cells, counts were estimated from reference gene primer amplification. Here immunoSEQ multiplex PCR was the method, and the copy in TCRdb shows in-frame clones only, minus some. That table supplies the V and J calls and clone size; D and trimming were determined from the DNA. The sample lists tens of thousands of clones, roughly 80% occurring once. This sample stems from a study of blood T cell repertoires in COVID-19. Study as a whole: Acute-phase and convalescent COVID-19 samples originated in the United States, Italy and Spain. Sample material is recorded as cDNA or gDNA derived from T cells, B-cell-depleted T cells, or PBMCs.

CDR3 length: 15 residues. The V gene's germline CDR1 is ENHRY and CDR2 SYGVKD. Trimming removed 0 bases at V and 8 bases at J, with 14 bases between. This sequence originates from a man aged 65-85 years with COVID-19, enrolled during active disease. This chain joins TRBV10-3 and TRBJ1-5, with D perhaps matching TRBD1 (5 bases). The sample consisted of peripheral blood. CDR3 in DNA: TGTGCCATCAGTGAGTCATCAGGACACGGTGAGCCCCAGCATTTT. This sequence encodes CAISESSGHGEPQHF.